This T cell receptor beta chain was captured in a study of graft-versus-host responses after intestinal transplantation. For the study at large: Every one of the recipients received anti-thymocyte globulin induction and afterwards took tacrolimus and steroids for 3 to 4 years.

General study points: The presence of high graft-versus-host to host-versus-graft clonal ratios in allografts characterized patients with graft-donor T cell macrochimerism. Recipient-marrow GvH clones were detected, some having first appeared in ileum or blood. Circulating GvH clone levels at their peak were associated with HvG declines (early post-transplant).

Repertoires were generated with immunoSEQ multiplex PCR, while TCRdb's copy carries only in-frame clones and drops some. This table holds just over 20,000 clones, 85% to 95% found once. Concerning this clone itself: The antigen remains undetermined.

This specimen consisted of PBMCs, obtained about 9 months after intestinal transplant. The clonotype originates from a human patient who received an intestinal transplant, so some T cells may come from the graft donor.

The CDR3 spells CASSPGVAPDTQYF. The CDR3 nucleotides are TGTGCCAGTAGCCCAGGGGTAGCGCCAGATACGCAGTATTTT. The rearrangement uses TRBV7-8 and TRBJ2-3, with D possibly matching TRBD1 (6 bases). V dropped 9 bases and J dropped 4 bases, with 17 bases sitting between them. This CDR3 has 14 amino acids. The germline V gene has CDR1 SGHVS and CDR2 FQNEAQ.